The sequence of this TCR beta chain was determined in a study of response to subunit inactivated influenza vaccine. Whole-study results and caveats: With each seasonal influenza vaccination, the authors suggested, few new T cells are recruited.

TCRdb analysed the RT-PCR reads with MiXCR anew, one entry per CDR3 protein. Altogether about 520,000 distinct CDR3 sequences are present, about 25% being singletons, with the ten largest covering over 1.5%. This clonotype has just a few counts. Its antigen is not known. The germline CDR1 and CDR2 sequences are DFQATT and SNEGSKA (reference sequence). V shed 5 bases and J 2 bases; nucleotides not matched to a gene: 5. The CDR3 runs to 14 residues. The rearrangement uses TRBV20-1 and TRBJ2-3; 9 nucleotides align to TRBD2. Sequences were derived from CD4+ T cells sorted from PBMCs, sampled roughly 5 days after vaccination. This TCR came from a middle-aged man who received an inactivated influenza vaccine. CDR3 sequence: CSAPSSGNTDTQYF. CDR3 in DNA: TGCAGTGCTCCCTCTAGCGGGAACACAGATACGCAGTATTTT.